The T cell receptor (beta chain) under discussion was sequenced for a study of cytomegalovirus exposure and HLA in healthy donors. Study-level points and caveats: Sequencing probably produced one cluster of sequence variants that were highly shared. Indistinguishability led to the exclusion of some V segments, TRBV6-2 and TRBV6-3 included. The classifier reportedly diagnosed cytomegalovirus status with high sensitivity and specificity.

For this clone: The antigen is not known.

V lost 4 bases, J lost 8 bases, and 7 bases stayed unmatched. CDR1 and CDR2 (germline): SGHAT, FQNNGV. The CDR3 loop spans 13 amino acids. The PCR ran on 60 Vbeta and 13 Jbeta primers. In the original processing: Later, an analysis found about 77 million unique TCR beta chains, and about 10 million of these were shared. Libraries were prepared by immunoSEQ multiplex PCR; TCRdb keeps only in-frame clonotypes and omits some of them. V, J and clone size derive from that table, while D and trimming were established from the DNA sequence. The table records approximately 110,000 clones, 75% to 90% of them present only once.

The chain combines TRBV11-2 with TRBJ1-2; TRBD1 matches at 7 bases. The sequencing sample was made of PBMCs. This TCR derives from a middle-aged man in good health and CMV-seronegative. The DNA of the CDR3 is TGTGCCAGCAGCTGGAGGGGGCAGAGCGGCTACACCTTC. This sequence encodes CASSWRGQSGYTF.